This paragraph reports one TCR beta chain. As yet, its antigen is unknown. Sequencing templates came from extracted RNA that was reverse transcribed into cDNA. TCRdb's table, derived via immunoSEQ multiplex PCR, lists solely in-frame clones and lacks some. The repertoire holds 210,000 or so clones, with approximately 70% as singletons. As for treatment: oral pan-JAK inhibitor, 5-10 mg twice daily. This sample stems from a study of CD8+ T cells in alopecia areata. General study findings and limits: One nonresponder makes the tie between baseline CD8+ expansion and response uncertain.

The germline V and J ends were trimmed by 7 bases and 2 bases, with 8 bases remaining between them. In germline, CDR1 is MNHNS, CDR2 SASEGT. This CDR3 is 12 amino acids long. Here the sequenced sample was CD4+ T cells sorted from blood, taken between weeks 44 and 45, from a patient treated with tofacitinib. The chain uses TRBV6-1 and TRBJ1-1; no definite D call. This receptor was obtained from a human donor with alopecia areata. The CDR3 coding sequence is TGTGCCAGCACCTTTACCAACACTGAAGCTTTCTTT. Residues: CASTFTNTEAFF.